This TCR beta chain was sequenced during a study of CD8 T cells in Susac syndrome. The CDR3 spans 17 residues. In germline, CDR1 is SGDLS, CDR2 YYNGEE. Deletions cut 4 bases from V and 0 bases from J, with 20 bases between. From blood CD8+ and CD4+ T cells, TCR beta sequences were generated. An input of roughly 0.5 to 1 ug of RNA was subjected to reverse transcription using random hexamers. With immunoSEQ multiplex PCR, TCR beta CDR3 was amplified across 54 Vbeta and 13 Jbeta. TCRdb itself ran the immunoSEQ multiplex PCR reads through MiXCR, one entry per CDR3 protein. The sample has fewer than 350,000 distinct CDR3 sequences; 92% are singletons.

The receptor comes from a human donor with multiple sclerosis. Material for sequencing was CD4+ T cells from PBMCs. The rearrangement joins TRBV9 to TRBJ2-7, with D unresolved. Written as DNA, the CDR3 is TGTGCCAGCAGCCCGAGGAGTCGTGGAGTGGGCTCCTACGAGCAGTACTTC. Protein product: CASSPRSRGVGSYEQYF.